The 15 T cell receptor beta chains below all came from one sample that was sequenced in a study of control samples from healthy donors and cancer patients. Libraries were prepared by immunoSEQ multiplex PCR; TCRdb keeps only in-frame clonotypes and omits some of them. This repertoire shows about 150,000 clones, approximately 93% found once; its top ten account for 5.8%. Sequencing was carried out using blood. These receptors were obtained from a man aged 18 to 29 in good health.

The rearrangement links TRBV7-2 to TRBJ2-1, with 10 bases matching TRBD1. The CDR3 length is 17 residues. The germline V gene has CDR1 SGHTA and CDR2 FQGNSA. V shed 0 bases and J 2 bases; nucleotides not matched to a gene: 4. In DNA, the CDR3 is TGTGCCAGCAGCTTAGCGGTCGGGACAGGGGCCTACAATGAGCAGTTCTTC. Residues: CASSLAVGTGAYNEQFF.

The CDR3: CASSLDRGIAGNTIYF. CDR3 in DNA: TGTGCCAGCAGCTTAGACAGGGGAATCGCTGGAAACACCATATATTTT. The chain links TRBV7-9 to TRBJ1-3; TRBD1 matches at 7 bases. With V trimmed by 1 base and J by 2 bases, 5 bases remained unmatched. The length of the CDR3 is 16 residues. The germline V gene encodes CDR1 SEHNR and CDR2 FQNEAQ (reference sequence). Using reference TRBV7-9 and TRBJ1-3 for the parts outside the CDR3, the full variable domain is DTGVSQNPRHKITKRGQNVTFRCDPISEHNRLYWYRQTLGQGPEFLTYFQNEAQLEKSRLLSDRFSAERPKGSFSTLEIQRTEQGDSAMYLCASSLDRGIAGNTIYFGEGSWLTVV.

The rearrangement uses TRBV19 and TRBJ1-3; D may be TRBD1 (5 bases). CDR3 size: 13 residues. Trimming pared 7 bases from V and 2 bases from J, leaving 9 bases between. Germline V gene lookup returns CDR1 LNHDA and CDR2 SQIVND (reference sequence). The CDR3 region is CASKFRAGNTIYF. The CDR3 bases are TGTGCCAGTAAGTTCAGGGCTGGAAACACCATATATTTT.

V and J are TRBV4-1 and TRBJ2-7, with D unresolved. V was shortened by 4 bases and J by 0 bases, with 10 bases between the two germline ends. Germline assignment: CDR1 MGHRA and CDR2 YSYEKL. This CDR3 has 14 residues. For the CDR3, the DNA is TGCGCCAGCAGCCGCGGAGAGAACTCCTACGAGCAGTACTTC. It codes for CASSRGENSYEQYF.

This chain joins TRBV2 and TRBJ1-1; maybe TRBD1 (5 bases). Germline V CDR1 and CDR2: SNHLY, FYNNEI. This CDR3 spans 14 amino acids. V was cut by 1 base and J by 3 bases, with 9 bases left in between. The CDR3 region has the DNA TGTGCCAGCAGTGAAGGGGCAGGGTACACTGAAGCTTTCTTT. Residues: CASSEGAGYTEAFF.

This chain connects TRBV7-9 to TRBJ2-1, with D hard to call. The CDR3 contains 14 residues. V gave up 5 bases and J gave up 6 bases, with 14 bases separating them. The germline CDR1 and CDR2 sequences are SEHNR and FQNEAQ (reference sequence). The CDR3 region has the DNA TGTGCCAGCAGCATTGGTTTAAAAGGCAATGAGCAGTTCTTC. Translating it yields CASSIGLKGNEQFF.

The gene calls are TRBV14 and TRBJ1-1; no clear D gene. Germline CDR1 SGHDN, CDR2 FVKESK. V was clipped by 1 base and J by 1 base, with 7 bases between them. CDR3 length: 14 amino acids. CDR3 sequence reads: CASSQVMGNTEAFF. DNA of the CDR3: TGTGCCAGCAGCCAAGTTATGGGGAACACTGAAGCTTTCTTT.

The chain recombines TRBV11-2 with TRBJ2-2, with a tentative D call TRBD2 (5 bases). V gave up 6 bases and J gave up 4 bases, with 12 bases separating them. CDR1 is SGHAT, CDR2 FQNNGV, per germline. The CDR3 has 14 residues. CDR3 in amino acids: CASSSGIGTGELFF. The CDR3 bases are TGTGCCAGCAGTTCCGGGATCGGCACCGGGGAGCTGTTTTTT.

The CDR3 DNA follows: TGTGCCAGCAGTGGTGACCGCAACTATGGCTACACCTTC. This encodes CASSGDRNYGYTF. This sequence joins TRBV2 and TRBJ1-2; D is ambiguous. Germline V lookup: CDR1 SNHLY, CDR2 FYNNEI. The V end lost 4 bases, the J end lost 2 bases, and 8 bases lay between the germline ends. The CDR3 is 13 amino acids. Based on the CDR3 plus reference TRBV2 and TRBJ1-2, the full variable domain is EPEVTQTPSHQVTQMGQEVILRCVPISNHLYFYWYRQILGQKVEFLVSFYNNEISEKSEIFDDQFSVERPDGSNFTLKIRSTKLEDSAMYFCASSGDRNYGYTFGSGTRLTVV.

This chain links TRBV29-1 with TRBJ2-3; 15 bases fit TRBD2. Germline V gene data show CDR1 as SQVTM and CDR2 as ANQGSEA. Losses at the gene ends were 0 bases for V and 7 bases for J; bases not matched to a gene: 11. This CDR3 spans 18 amino acids. The CDR3 DNA reads as TGCAGCGTTGAAGAATCCTTTGGACTAGCGGGGGGGCGACATACGCAGTATTTT. Protein: CSVEESFGLAGGRHTQYF.

V and J are TRBV19 and TRBJ2-1, with D possibly called TRBD1 or TRBD2 (5 bases each). CDR3 length: 17 residues. From germline, CDR1 is LNHDA and CDR2 SQIVND (reference sequence). The V and J ends lost 3 bases and 7 bases respectively, with 22 bases between them. The DNA for the CDR3 is TGTGCCAGTAGTATCCTCCGACGGGACGATGTGGCAAATGAGCAGTTCTTC. It specifies CASSILRRDDVANEQFF.

CDR3: CASSVQGASQPQHF. CDR3 nucleotides: TGTGCCAGCAGCGTGCAGGGGGCGAGTCAGCCCCAGCATTTT. The chain recombines TRBV5-4 with TRBJ1-5; 8 bases fit TRBD1. Germline CDR1 reads SGHNT; CDR2 reads YYREEE (reference sequence). This CDR3 is 14 amino acids long. Unmatched junction bases numbered 6, after V lost 4 bases and J lost 6 bases. The variable domain in full, with the rest retrieved from reference TRBV5-4 and TRBJ1-5, is ETGVTQSPTHLIKTRGQQVTLRCSSQSGHNTVSWYQQALGQGPQFIFQYYREEENGRGNFPPRFSGLQFPNYSSELNVNALELDDSALYLCASSVQGASQPQHFGDGTRLSIL.

This chain uses TRBV30 with TRBJ1-3, with 10 bases that match TRBD1. From germline, CDR1 is GTSNPN and CDR2 SVGIG (reference sequence). The CDR3 spans 13 residues. V was clipped by 4 bases and J by 8 bases; unmatched bases: 5. CDR3: CAWNGDRGHTIYF. The CDR3 DNA follows: TGTGCCTGGAACGGGGACAGGGGACACACCATATATTTT.

The chain links TRBV27 to TRBJ2-5; D remains unclear. V was trimmed by 2 bases and J by 5 bases, leaving 12 bases between them. CDR1 and CDR2 (germline): MNHEY, SMNVEV (reference sequence). The length of the CDR3 is 14 residues. The CDR3 sequence is CASSLGQHGETQYF. The CDR3 DNA reads as TGTGCCAGCAGTTTAGGGCAGCACGGGGAGACCCAGTACTTC.

The CDR3: CASRPLRGDYGYTF. The CDR3 DNA reads as TGTGCCAGCAGGCCACTAAGGGGCGACTATGGCTACACCTTC. This chain connects TRBV7-2 to TRBJ1-2, with TRBD1 as a possible D gene (5 bases). The CDR3 length is 14 residues. Trimming removed 6 bases at V and 3 bases at J, with 14 bases between. Germline V gene data show CDR1 as SGHTA and CDR2 as FQGNSA.